A selection of T cell receptor beta chains follows, all from one sample in a study of T cells after yellow fever vaccination. TCRdb redid the calling of the 5' RACE reads with MiXCR, one entry per CDR3 protein. The sample shows a few hundred thousand distinct CDR3 sequences, roughly 7% of them seen only once. Sequenced material: PBMCs, taken more than 40 days after the first yellow fever vaccination. The receptors originated from a man in his late teens or twenties who received the YFV17D yellow fever vaccine. Each CDR3 is given with its conserved first and last residue. A D gene is named only where the DNA matches it firmly. Clone size, where shown, is once, few, many, or a class for clones that have expanded.

TRBV5-1	.	TRBD1	TRBJ2-7	TGCGCCAGCAGTCCCACCGGGACAGGGATTAGAAGCGACGAGCAGTACTTC	CASSPTGTGIRSDEQYF
TRBV21-1	.	.	TRBJ1-2	TGTGCCAGCAGCGAGGCCGATGGCTACACCTTC	CASSEADGYTF
TRBV5-4	.	TRBD1	TRBJ1-4	TGTGCCAGCAGCCTGACAGGGGGCGCGGGTGAAAAACTGTTTTTT	CASSLTGGAGEKLFF
TRBV18	.	TRBD1	TRBJ2-5	TGTGCCAGCTCACCACGAACCGACAGGGAGGAGACCCAGTACTTC	CASSPRTDREETQYF
TRBV4-1	.	.	TRBJ2-1	TGCGCCAGCAGCCAAGGGAAATTGGGTGAGCAGTTCTTC	CASSQGKLGEQFF
TRBV7-8	.	TRBD1	TRBJ1-6	TGTGCCAGCAGCTGGGGGGCCGGGACAGGCTATAATTCACCCCTCCACTTT	CASSWGAGTGYNSPLHF
TRBV6-6	few	TRBD1	TRBJ2-7	TGTGCCAGCAGCCGGGGACAGGGTAACGAGCAGTACTTC	CASSRGQGNEQYF
TRBV7-2	.	.	TRBJ1-2	TGTGCCAGCAGCTTAGATGGTCGAGGGGGCTACACCTTC	CASSLDGRGGYTF
TRBV7-9	many	.	TRBJ2-1	TGTGCCAGCAGCTTAGTGCAGTCGAGAGATGAGCAGTTCTTC	CASSLVQSRDEQFF
TRBV18	.	.	TRBJ1-3	TGTGCCAGCTCAACTCAGGTTCGCTCTGGAAACACCATATATTTT	CASSTQVRSGNTIYF
TRBV6-5	.	.	TRBJ1-6	TGTGCCAGCAGTTACTCGATCCGGACGCTTCATAATTCACCCCTCCACTTT	CASSYSIRTLHNSPLHF
TRBV7-2	few	TRBD2	TRBJ2-1	TGTGCCAGCAGCCCGGGGGGGAACATAGGGCGAGGTGAGCAGTTCTTC	CASSPGGNIGRGEQFF
TRBV19	few	TRBD2	TRBJ2-4	TGTGCCAGTAGATATAGCGGGGGCTCTAAAAACATTCAGTACTTC	CASRYSGGSKNIQYF
TRBV5-1	few	.	TRBJ1-1	TGCGCCAGCAGCACCGGGACACCGAGGAACACTGAAGCTTTCTTT	CASSTGTPRNTEAFF
TRBV5-1	.	.	TRBJ2-3	TGCGCCAGCAGCAACCAGGGGTCGGATACGCAGTATTTT	CASSNQGSDTQYF
TRBV11-2	few	TRBD2	TRBJ2-1	TGTGCCAGCAGCCCAAGACTAGCCGGGGGGAACGAGCAGTTCTTC	CASSPRLAGGNEQFF
TRBV7-2	.	.	TRBJ2-2	TGTGCCAGCAGCTTAGCCTTCCGGGAGCTGTTTTTT	CASSLAFRELFF
TRBV29-1	many	.	TRBJ2-5	TGCAGCGTGGTAGGAGAGACCCAGTACTTC	CSVVGETQYF
TRBV27	many	.	TRBJ1-1	TGTGCCAGCAGGACCTTCGACAGGCGTCGCGCGATTATAGACACCGAAGCTTTCTTT	CASRTFDRRRAIIDTEAFF
TRBV20-1	few	.	TRBJ1-1	TGCAGTGCCCGCCGTGCAGGGAACACTGAAGCTTTCTTT	CSARRAGNTEAFF
TRBV3-1	.	.	TRBJ2-3	TGTGCCAGCAGCCAGGCAGAGGCAGATACGCAGTATTTT	CASSQAEADTQYF
TRBV20-1	.	TRBD2	TRBJ2-1	TGCAGTGCTCGTCGGGGGGGATTAGATTACAATGAGCAGTTCTTC	CSARRGGLDYNEQFF
TRBV7-9	.	.	TRBJ2-5	TGTGCCAGCAGCCTTAGGGATACAGAGACCCAGTACTTC	CASSLRDTETQYF
TRBV24-1	.	TRBD2	TRBJ2-1	TGTGCCACCAGTGATTTAGCGGGGGGAGGGGAGCAGTTCTTC	CATSDLAGGGEQFF
TRBV12-3/TRBV12-4	.	.	TRBJ2-1	TGTGCCAGCAGTTTACGGAGGGTTGAGCAGTTCTTC	CASSLRRVEQFF
TRBV7-3	.	TRBD2	TRBJ2-3	TGTGCCAGCAGCTTACTCGGCGGGGGGGCCGACACAGATACGCAGTATTTT	CASSLLGGGADTDTQYF
TRBV18	few	TRBD2	TRBJ2-1	TGTGCCAGCTCTGCTAGCGGGGGCTCCTACAATGAGCAGTTCTTC	CASSASGGSYNEQFF
TRBV3-1	many	.	TRBJ2-1	TGTGCCAGCAGCCCTCGGGAGAATGAGCAGTTCTTC	CASSPRENEQFF
TRBV12-3/TRBV12-4	few	.	TRBJ2-1	TGTGCCAGCAGTTTAGGCAATGCGCGTGAGCAGTTCTTC	CASSLGNAREQFF
TRBV9	few	TRBD2	TRBJ2-1	TGTGCCAGCAGCGAGCCCCTCAGCGGAGCGGGGGGGATCAATGAGCAGTTCTTC	CASSEPLSGAGGINEQFF
TRBV7-2	few	TRBD2	TRBJ2-3	TGTGCCAGCAGCTTACCGACTAGCGGGATACACACAGATACGCAGTATTTT	CASSLPTSGIHTDTQYF
TRBV5-8	.	.	TRBJ1-2	TGTGCCAGCAGCTCACGGGTAAACTATGGCTACACCTTC	CASSSRVNYGYTF
TRBV18	few	TRBD1	TRBJ2-2	TGTGCCAGCTCACCTACCGGGACAGGGAACACCGGGGAGCTGTTTTTT	CASSPTGTGNTGELFF
TRBV19	.	.	TRBJ2-1	TGTGCCAGTAGTATTGAGGCCCAGGGGCGGCATGAGCAGTTCTTC	CASSIEAQGRHEQFF
TRBV28	many	.	TRBJ2-1	TGTGCCAGCAGTGAACAGGGCTTCTCAAGCTCCTACAATGAGCAGTTCTTC	CASSEQGFSSSYNEQFF
TRBV5-1	few	.	TRBJ2-7	TGCGCCAGCAGGGTAGAGGGAGCTGTCAGGGCCAAAAACGAGCAGTACTTC	CASRVEGAVRAKNEQYF
TRBV6-5	many	.	TRBJ1-6	TGTGCCAGCACCGTGGGCTCCTATAATTCACCCCTCCACTTT	CASTVGSYNSPLHF
TRBV25-1	.	TRBD1	TRBJ2-1	TGTGCCAGCAGTGAATTCGGACAGGGGTGGATGAATGAGCAGTTCTTC	CASSEFGQGWMNEQFF
TRBV11-2	.	TRBD2	TRBJ2-1	TGTGCCAGCAGCTTACATGGTACGGGGGGGCCTTCCTACAATGAGCAGTTCTTC	CASSLHGTGGPSYNEQFF
TRBV5-1	few	.	TRBJ2-7	TGCGCCAGCAGCTTGGACGGGTCCTACGAGCAGTACTTC	CASSLDGSYEQYF
TRBV3-1	few	.	TRBJ2-1	TGTGCCAGCAGCTTTTGGGGCAGGGGGGGCAATGAGCAGTTCTTC	CASSFWGRGGNEQFF
TRBV7-9	many	.	TRBJ1-4	TGTGCCAGTAACCGGGGGATTGCAACTAATGAAAAACTGTTTTTT	CASNRGIATNEKLFF
TRBV20-1	.	TRBD1	TRBJ1-5	TGCAGTGCTAGAGTCCTCAGGAGGACAGGGATGTCCCCTAGCAATCAGCCCCAGCATTTT	CSARVLRRTGMSPSNQPQHF
TRBV6-2/TRBV6-3	few	.	TRBJ2-1	TGTGCCAGCAGTTACTATCCGGGGGCGAGGAATGAGCAGTTCTTC	CASSYYPGARNEQFF
TRBV9	.	.	TRBJ1-1	TGTGCCAGCAGCGTATTACCACAGTCCACTGAAGCTTTCTTT	CASSVLPQSTEAFF
TRBV7-9	.	.	TRBJ2-2	TGTGCCAGCAGCTTAGACGGGACTCCCACCGGGGAGCTGTTTTTT	CASSLDGTPTGELFF
TRBV6-2/TRBV6-3	.	TRBD1	TRBJ1-1	TGTGCCAGCAGTGGACAGGGAGAAGCTTTCTTT	CASSGQGEAFF
TRBV20-1	few	.	TRBJ2-3	TGCAGTGCGCCGCTCGAGGGGACGTGGGATACGCAGTATTTT	CSAPLEGTWDTQYF
TRBV10-3	.	.	TRBJ2-3	TGTACCATCAGGTCCCGGGCCAACACAGATACGCAGTATTTT	CTIRSRANTDTQYF